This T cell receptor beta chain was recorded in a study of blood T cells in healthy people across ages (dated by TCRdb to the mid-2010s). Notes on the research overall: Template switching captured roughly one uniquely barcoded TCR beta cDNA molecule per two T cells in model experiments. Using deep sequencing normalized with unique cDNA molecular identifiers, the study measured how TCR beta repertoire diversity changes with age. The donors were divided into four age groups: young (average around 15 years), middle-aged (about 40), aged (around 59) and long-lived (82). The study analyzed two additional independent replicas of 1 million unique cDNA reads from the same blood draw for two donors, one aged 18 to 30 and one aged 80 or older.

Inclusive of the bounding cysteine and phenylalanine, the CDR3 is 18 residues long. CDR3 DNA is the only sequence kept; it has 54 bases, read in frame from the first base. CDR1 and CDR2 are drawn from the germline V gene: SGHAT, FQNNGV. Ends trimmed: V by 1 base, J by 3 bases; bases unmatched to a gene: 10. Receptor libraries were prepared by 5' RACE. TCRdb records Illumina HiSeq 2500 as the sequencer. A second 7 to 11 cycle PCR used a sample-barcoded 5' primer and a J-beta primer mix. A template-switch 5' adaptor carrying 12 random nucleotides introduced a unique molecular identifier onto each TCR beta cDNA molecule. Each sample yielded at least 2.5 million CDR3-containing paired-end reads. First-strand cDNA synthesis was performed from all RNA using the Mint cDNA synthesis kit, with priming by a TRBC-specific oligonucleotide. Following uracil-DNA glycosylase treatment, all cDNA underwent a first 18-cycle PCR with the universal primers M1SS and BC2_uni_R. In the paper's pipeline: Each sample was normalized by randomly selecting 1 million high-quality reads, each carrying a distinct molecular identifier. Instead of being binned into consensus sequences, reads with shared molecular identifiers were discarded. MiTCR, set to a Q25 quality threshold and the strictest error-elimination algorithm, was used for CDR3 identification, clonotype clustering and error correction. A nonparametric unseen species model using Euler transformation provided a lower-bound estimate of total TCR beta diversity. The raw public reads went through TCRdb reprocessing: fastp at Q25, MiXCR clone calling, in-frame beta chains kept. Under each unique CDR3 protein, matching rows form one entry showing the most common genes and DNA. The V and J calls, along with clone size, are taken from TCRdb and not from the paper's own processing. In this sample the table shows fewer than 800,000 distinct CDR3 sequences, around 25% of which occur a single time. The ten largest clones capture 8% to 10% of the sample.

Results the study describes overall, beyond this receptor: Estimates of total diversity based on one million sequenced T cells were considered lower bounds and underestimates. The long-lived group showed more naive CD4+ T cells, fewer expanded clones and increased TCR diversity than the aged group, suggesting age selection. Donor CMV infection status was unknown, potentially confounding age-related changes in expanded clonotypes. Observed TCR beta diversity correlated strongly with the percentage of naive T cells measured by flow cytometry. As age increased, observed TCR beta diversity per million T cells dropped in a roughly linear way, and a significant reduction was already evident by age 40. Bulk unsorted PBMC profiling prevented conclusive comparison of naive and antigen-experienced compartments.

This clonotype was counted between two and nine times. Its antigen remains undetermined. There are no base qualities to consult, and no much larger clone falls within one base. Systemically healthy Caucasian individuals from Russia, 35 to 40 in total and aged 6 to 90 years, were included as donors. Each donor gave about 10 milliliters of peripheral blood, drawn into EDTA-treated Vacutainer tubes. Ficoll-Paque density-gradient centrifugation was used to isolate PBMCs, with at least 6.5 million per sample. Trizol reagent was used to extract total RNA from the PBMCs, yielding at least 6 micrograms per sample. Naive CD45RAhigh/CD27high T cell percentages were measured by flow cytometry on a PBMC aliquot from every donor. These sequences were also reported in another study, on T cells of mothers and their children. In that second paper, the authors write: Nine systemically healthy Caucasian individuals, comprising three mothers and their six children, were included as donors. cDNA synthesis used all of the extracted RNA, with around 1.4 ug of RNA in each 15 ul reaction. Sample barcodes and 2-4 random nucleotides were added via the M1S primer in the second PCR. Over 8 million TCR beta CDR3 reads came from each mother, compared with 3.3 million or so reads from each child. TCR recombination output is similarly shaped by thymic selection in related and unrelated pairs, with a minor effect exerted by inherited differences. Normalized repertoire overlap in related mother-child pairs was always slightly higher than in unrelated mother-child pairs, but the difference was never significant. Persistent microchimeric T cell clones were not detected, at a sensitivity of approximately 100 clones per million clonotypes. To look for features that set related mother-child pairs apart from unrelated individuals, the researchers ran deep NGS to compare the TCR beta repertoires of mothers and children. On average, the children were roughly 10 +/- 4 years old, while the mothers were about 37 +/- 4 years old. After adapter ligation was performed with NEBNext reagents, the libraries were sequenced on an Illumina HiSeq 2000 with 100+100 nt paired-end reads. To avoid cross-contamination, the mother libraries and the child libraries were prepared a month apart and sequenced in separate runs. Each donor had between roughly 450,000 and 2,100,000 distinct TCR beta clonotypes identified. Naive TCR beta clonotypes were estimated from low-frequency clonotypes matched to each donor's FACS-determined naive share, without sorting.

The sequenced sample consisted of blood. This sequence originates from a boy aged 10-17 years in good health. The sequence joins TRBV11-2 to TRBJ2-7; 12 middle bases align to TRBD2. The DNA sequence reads TGTGCCAGCAGCTTAGGCCGGACTAGCGGGGAAAACTTCTACGAGCAGTACTTC. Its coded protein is CASSLGRTSGENFYEQYF.